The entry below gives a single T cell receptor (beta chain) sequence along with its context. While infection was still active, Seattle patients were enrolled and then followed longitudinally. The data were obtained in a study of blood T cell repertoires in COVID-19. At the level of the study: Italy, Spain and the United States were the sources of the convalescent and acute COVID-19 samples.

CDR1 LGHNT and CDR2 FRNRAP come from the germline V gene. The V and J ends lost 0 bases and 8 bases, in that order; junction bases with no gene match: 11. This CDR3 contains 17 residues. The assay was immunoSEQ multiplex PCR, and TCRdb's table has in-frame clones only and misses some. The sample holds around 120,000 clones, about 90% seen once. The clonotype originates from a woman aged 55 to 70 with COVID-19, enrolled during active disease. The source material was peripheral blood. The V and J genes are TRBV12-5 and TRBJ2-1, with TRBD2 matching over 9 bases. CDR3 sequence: CASGLVRLGGGADEQFF. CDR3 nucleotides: TGTGCTAGTGGTTTGGTACGCCTGGGCGGGGGGGCCGATGAGCAGTTCTTC.